A single sample is the source of the 8 T cell receptor beta chains below, sequenced in a study of blood T cells in healthy people across ages. A second roughly 6 to 12 cycle PCR used barcoded and J-beta primers. TCRdb passed the 5' RACE reads through MiXCR, listing each CDR3 protein once. The data contain over a million distinct CDR3 sequences, about 42% of them singletons. Sequencing was performed on blood. These receptors were obtained from a woman aged 18-29 years in good health.

The CDR3 here is CASSLWGGQGNIQYF. DNA for the CDR3: TGTGCCAGCAGTTTATGGGGGGGGCAGGGAAACATTCAGTACTTC. V gene TRBV27 combines with J gene TRBJ2-4, with D possibly being TRBD2 (7 bases). Trimming removed 1 base from V and 6 bases from J, with 13 bases in between. The CDR3 is 15 residues long. Germline loops: CDR1 MNHEY, CDR2 SMNVEV (reference sequence).

This clonotype was seen only a few times. The V gene is TRBV2, the J gene TRBJ1-6, with 8 bases aligning to TRBD1. The CDR3 totals 15 residues. Germline V CDR1 and CDR2: SNHLY, FYNNEI. V trimming: 6 bases; J trimming: 7 bases; junction bases outside the gene matches: 8. CDR3 in DNA: TGTGCCAGCAGAAGACCGACAGGGGTGAATTCACCCCTCCACTTT. Translating it yields CASRRPTGVNSPLHF.

This clonotype has only a few counts. The V gene is TRBV2, the J gene TRBJ2-1; 7 bases agree with TRBD2. Losses at the gene ends were 6 bases for V and 0 bases for J; bases not matched to a gene: 8. This CDR3 has 16 residues. CDR1 and CDR2 (germline): SNHLY, FYNNEI. The CDR3 loop reads CASRLLSGGSYNEQFF. CDR3 nucleotide sequence: TGTGCCAGCAGACTGCTTTCGGGGGGCTCCTACAATGAGCAGTTCTTC.

This clonotype came up a few times. The chain has TRBV20-1 and TRBJ2-4; TRBD2 matches 10 bases. The CDR3 is 16 amino acids. In germline, CDR1 is DFQATT, CDR2 SNEGSKA (reference sequence). V dropped 0 bases and J dropped 5; count of bases not matched to a gene: 7. CDR3 sequence reads: CSARDFRTSGQNIQYF. The CDR3 DNA reads as TGCAGTGCTAGAGATTTTAGGACTAGCGGCCAAAACATTCAGTACTTC.

This rearrangement joins TRBV11-1 to TRBJ2-7, with TRBD1 matching 9 bases. J was trimmed by 5 bases and V by 7 bases; bases with no gene match: 6. The CDR3 covers 13 residues. Germline values: CDR1 SGHAT, CDR2 FQDESV (reference sequence). The CDR3 DNA follows: TGTGCCAGCACCGACAGGGGGTTCAACGAGCAGTACTTC. Translation gives CASTDRGFNEQYF.

The rearrangement uses TRBV5-1 and TRBJ1-1, with a weak D call TRBD1 (5 bases). CDR3 length: 14 residues. Trimming removed 4 bases from V and 11 bases from J, with 21 bases in between. Germline-derived CDR1 and CDR2 are SGHRS and YFSETQ. CDR3 amino acids: CASSLDSPPLRAFF. The CDR3 DNA follows: TGCGCCAGCAGCCTAGACAGCCCTCCCCTTCGGGCTTTCTTT. Full variable domain (rest looked up from reference TRBV5-1 and TRBJ1-1): KAGVTQTPRYLIKTRGQQVTLSCSPISGHRSVSWYQQTPGQGLQFLFEYFSETQRNKGNFPGRFSGRQFSNSRSEMNVSTLELGDSALYLCASSLDSPPLRAFFGQGTRLTVV.

This clonotype was seen only a few times. This chain uses TRBV15 with TRBJ2-7; D unclear. V was shortened by 4 bases and J by 9 bases, with 19 bases between the two germline ends. Germline V gene lookup returns CDR1 LNHNV and CDR2 YYDKDF (reference sequence). CDR3 length equals 14 residues. The CDR3 DNA is TGTGCCACCAGCACCAAGTACAGCCCTTTAGGGCAGTACTTC. Translation: CATSTKYSPLGQYF.

The chain has TRBV7-2 and TRBJ2-7, with 9 bases fitting TRBD1. V was clipped by 5 bases and J by 6 bases; unmatched bases: 11. CDR1 and CDR2 (germline): SGHTA, FQGNSA. The CDR3 covers 15 residues. CDR3 residues: CASSLLDRGSAEQYF. The CDR3 nucleotides read TGTGCCAGCAGCCTCCTAGACAGGGGGTCTGCCGAGCAGTACTTC.